Listed below are T cell receptor beta chains from one sample, sequenced in a study of T cell changes during pregnancy in multiple sclerosis. Profiled with immunoSEQ multiplex PCR; TCRdb holds only in-frame clones, not every one. The sample records tens of thousands of clones, around 92% being singletons. This material consisted of CD4+ T cells from peripheral blood mononuclear cells, taken in the third trimester of pregnancy. The receptors were sampled from a female donor with multiple sclerosis, enrolled in a pregnancy study. CDR3s include the opening cysteine and the closing phenylalanine or tryptophan. Fields, in order: clone size, J gene, V gene, D gene, CDR3 protein, CDR3 DNA. The D gene is left open where the match is weak. Not all rows give a size; the values are once, few, many and, for expanded clones, a class.

>NA|TRBJ2-7|TRBV2|TRBD2
CASSAVAGAYEQYF
TGTGCCAGCAGTGCGGTAGCGGGAGCCTACGAGCAGTACTTC
>few|TRBJ1-5|TRBV6-5|TRBD1
CASRRTGNGQPQHF
TGTGCCAGCAGAAGGACAGGGAACGGTCAGCCCCAGCATTTT
>NA|TRBJ2-1|TRBV7-6|TRBD2
CASSLGASGRSLNEQFF
TGTGCCAGCAGCTTAGGGGCTAGCGGGAGATCCCTCAATGAGCAGTTCTTC
>NA|TRBJ2-5|TRBV2|TRBD2
CASRAGLAGTVGRETQYF
TGTGCCAGCAGGGCAGGACTAGCGGGAACAGTTGGTCGAGAGACCCAGTACTTC
>NA|TRBJ1-1|TRBV28|TRBD1
CASSRAGGRGNTEAFF
TGTGCCAGCAGTCGGGCAGGGGGCAGGGGGAACACTGAAGCTTTCTTT
>few|TRBJ2-6|TRBV2|NA
CASREESGANVLTF
TGTGCCAGCAGGGAGGAGTCTGGGGCCAACGTCCTGACTTTC
>NA|TRBJ2-1|TRBV5-1|NA
CASVGGGEGEQFF
TGCGCCAGCGTCGGCGGCGGGGAAGGTGAGCAGTTCTTC
>NA|TRBJ2-3|TRBV6-6|TRBD2
CASSPGVAGALHTQYF
TGTGCCAGCAGTCCCGGGGTAGCGGGAGCCTTGCATACGCAGTATTTT
>NA|TRBJ2-1|TRBV7-6|TRBD2
CASSLAKLAGVREQFF
TGTGCCAGCAGCTTAGCGAAACTAGCGGGAGTTAGGGAGCAGTTCTTC
>NA|TRBJ2-1|TRBV27|NA
CASSSRGWGSANEQFF
TGTGCCAGCAGTTCACGGGGGTGGGGATCCGCTAATGAGCAGTTCTTC
>NA|TRBJ1-5|TRBV18|NA
CASSPEVFQGNNQPQHF
TGTGCCAGCTCCCCCGAAGTATTCCAGGGAAACAATCAGCCCCAGCATTTT
>NA|TRBJ2-1|TRBV6-1|TRBD2
CASRLAGGHEQFF
TGTGCCAGCAGGCTAGCGGGAGGACATGAGCAGTTCTTC
>NA|TRBJ1-2|TRBV18|TRBD1
CASSPPGTGPYGYTF
TGTGCCAGCTCACCACCTGGGACAGGTCCTTATGGCTACACCTTC
>NA|TRBJ2-5|TRBV7-2|TRBD1
CASSLRSGTGYLQETQYF
TGTGCCAGCAGCTTAAGGTCCGGGACAGGGTATCTACAAGAGACCCAGTACTTC
>NA|TRBJ1-4|TRBV18|NA
CASSPFLTDKNEKLFF
TGTGCCAGCTCACCATTTCTGACAGACAAAAATGAAAAACTGTTTTTT
>NA|TRBJ1-1|TRBV6-5|NA
CASSYGSGTEAFF
TGTGCCAGCAGTTACGGGTCGGGCACTGAAGCTTTCTTT
>NA|TRBJ2-5|TRBV5-1|TRBD2
CASSSGGTSGNREETQYF
TGCGCCAGCAGTTCGGGGGGGACTAGCGGGAATCGGGAAGAGACCCAGTACTTC
>NA|TRBJ2-7|TRBV6-1|TRBD2
CASSAGLDLVYEQYF
TGTGCCAGCAGTGCCGGACTAGACTTGGTCTACGAGCAGTACTTC
>NA|TRBJ1-5|TRBV5-1|NA
CASSLGEGQPQHF
TGCGCCAGCAGCTTGGGTGAGGGTCAGCCCCAGCATTTT
>NA|TRBJ1-1|TRBV5-4|NA
CASSPSGVEAFF
TGTGCCAGCAGCCCGTCAGGGGTAGAAGCTTTCTTT
>medium-sized|TRBJ1-1|TRBV29-1|TRBD1
CSVDRTGGLGTEAFF
TGCAGCGTTGACCGGACAGGGGGCTTGGGCACTGAAGCTTTCTTT
>NA|TRBJ2-3|TRBV9|NA
CASSVAVREEGDTQYF
TGTGCCAGCAGCGTAGCTGTTCGAGAGGAGGGAGATACGCAGTATTTT
>NA|TRBJ2-2|TRBV19|NA
CASSSPGHNTGELFF
TGTGCCAGTAGTTCCCCGGGACACAACACCGGGGAGCTGTTTTTT
>NA|TRBJ2-1|TRBV28|TRBD2
CASSSRTRSINEQFF
TGTGCCAGCAGTTCCCGGACTAGGTCGATCAATGAGCAGTTCTTC
>few|TRBJ1-1|TRBV10-3|TRBD1
CAIRVTGLETEAFF
TGTGCCATCAGGGTGACAGGGTTGGAAACTGAAGCTTTCTTT
>NA|TRBJ2-5|TRBV2|TRBD2
CASIAGEGTQYF
TGTGCCAGCATAGCGGGAGAAGGGACCCAGTACTTC
>NA|TRBJ2-1|TRBV5-1|TRBD2
CASSPSTSGRVYNEQFF
TGCGCCAGCAGCCCTTCGACTAGCGGGAGGGTTTACAATGAGCAGTTCTTC
>NA|TRBJ1-2|TRBV7-2|NA
CASSLNRYYGYTF
TGTGCCAGCAGCTTAAACAGATACTATGGCTACACCTTC
>NA|TRBJ1-1|TRBV28|NA
CASTSLNTEAFF
TGTGCCAGCACTTCCCTGAACACTGAAGCTTTCTTT
>NA|TRBJ2-7|TRBV11-2|TRBD2
CASSLLRGKVGYEQYF
TGTGCCAGCAGCTTATTGCGGGGGAAGGTCGGCTACGAGCAGTACTTC
>NA|TRBJ2-1|TRBV18|NA
CASSPPRGQRKDEQFF
TGTGCCAGCTCACCACCCCGCGGCCAAAGGAAGGATGAGCAGTTCTTC
>once|TRBJ2-2|TRBV19|NA
CASSIQGTNTGELFF
TGTGCCAGTAGTATACAGGGGACCAACACCGGGGAGCTGTTTTTT
>NA|TRBJ2-7|TRBV5-1|TRBD1
CASGLQTGTAYEQYF
TGCGCCAGCGGATTACAGACAGGGACCGCCTACGAGCAGTACTTC
>NA|TRBJ2-5|TRBV7-8|TRBD1
CASSWDRKETQYF
TGTGCCAGCAGCTGGGACAGAAAAGAGACCCAGTACTTC
>NA|TRBJ1-1|TRBV4-1|NA
CASSPQSGRDTEAFF
TGCGCCAGCAGCCCGCAATCGGGTCGCGACACTGAAGCTTTCTTT
>NA|TRBJ1-5|TRBV15|NA
CATRGGGLGQPQHF
TGTGCCACCAGGGGAGGGGGGCTTGGTCAGCCCCAGCATTTT
>NA|TRBJ2-3|TRBV6-1|NA
CASSEVAGSTDTQYF
TGTGCCAGCAGTGAAGTAGCCGGTTCCACAGATACGCAGTATTTT
>NA|TRBJ2-3|TRBV6-1|TRBD1
CAGGDRADTQYF
TGTGCCGGCGGGGACAGGGCTGATACGCAGTATTTT
>NA|TRBJ2-7|TRBV5-1|TRBD2
CASSLASSGKEQYF
TGCGCCAGCAGCTTGGCTTCTAGCGGGAAGGAGCAGTACTTC
>NA|TRBJ2-7|TRBV10-3|NA
CAISEQGLGTYEQYF
TGTGCCATCAGTGAACAGGGTCTAGGGACCTACGAGCAGTACTTC
>NA|TRBJ2-1|TRBV6-5|NA
CASSYSLAGREQFF
TGTGCCAGCAGTTACTCACTGGCAGGGCGGGAGCAGTTCTTC
>NA|TRBJ2-1|TRBV5-1|TRBD2
CASSLAGGSSYNEQFF
TGCGCCAGCAGCTTGGCCGGGGGGAGCTCCTACAATGAGCAGTTCTTC
>NA|TRBJ2-7|TRBV27|TRBD2
CASRSRTSGSYEQYF
TGTGCCAGCAGATCCCGGACTAGCGGGAGTTACGAGCAGTACTTC
>NA|TRBJ1-5|TRBV7-6|NA
CASSPGTGENQPQHF
TGTGCCAGCAGCCCCGGCACAGGTGAAAATCAGCCCCAGCATTTT
>NA|TRBJ1-2|TRBV27|TRBD1
CASSLSGQNYGYTF
TGTGCCAGCAGTTTATCGGGACAGAACTATGGCTACACCTTC
>NA|TRBJ2-7|TRBV7-2|NA
CASSPFSGVYEQYF
TGTGCCAGCAGTCCTTTTAGCGGCGTCTACGAGCAGTACTTC
>many|TRBJ1-4|TRBV7-8|NA
CASSYSRGRNEKLFF
TGTGCCAGCAGCTACTCCCGAGGTCGCAATGAAAAACTGTTTTTT
>NA|TRBJ1-4|TRBV7-9|NA
CASSLGGGTNEKLFF
TGTGCCAGCAGCTTAGGAGGGGGTACTAATGAAAAACTGTTTTTT
>NA|TRBJ2-7|TRBV6-1|TRBD2
CASSAAAGTSIGEQYF
TGTGCCAGCAGTGCCGCCGCCGGGACTAGCATTGGCGAGCAGTACTTC
>NA|TRBJ2-3|TRBV19|TRBD1
CASSIYLRTGKSDTQYF
TGTGCCAGTAGTATATACCTTAGGACAGGGAAATCAGATACGCAGTATTTT
>NA|TRBJ1-1|TRBV9|TRBD1
CASTGVDRGKAFF
TGTGCCAGCACTGGGGTCGACAGGGGAAAAGCTTTCTTT
>NA|TRBJ2-5|TRBV9|TRBD1
CASSVDRGLRETQYF
TGTGCCAGCAGCGTAGACAGGGGCCTCCGGGAGACCCAGTACTTC
>NA|TRBJ1-2|TRBV7-2|NA
CASKPLGSNYGYTF
TGTGCCAGCAAACCCCTTGGCTCTAACTATGGCTACACCTTC
>NA|TRBJ2-2|TRBV7-2|TRBD2
CASSPLAGTNTGELFF
TGTGCCAGCAGCCCCCTAGCGGGAACGAACACCGGGGAGCTGTTTTTT
>NA|TRBJ2-7|TRBV5-4|NA
CASSSTKTVEQYF
TGTGCCAGCAGCTCGACTAAAACAGTAGAACAGTACTTC
>NA|TRBJ2-7|TRBV7-6|TRBD1
CARTGTGFLNPTYEQYF
TGTGCCAGAACCGGGACAGGCTTTCTTAATCCTACCTACGAGCAGTACTTC
>NA|TRBJ2-3|TRBV27|TRBD2
CASSFFGGSSTDTQYF
TGTGCCAGCAGTTTTTTCGGCGGGAGTAGCACAGATACGCAGTATTTT
>NA|TRBJ2-7|TRBV14|TRBD2
CASSHLWGGPREQYF
TGTGCCAGCAGCCACCTTTGGGGAGGGCCGCGGGAGCAGTACTTC